Below, 13 T cell receptor beta chains from the same sample are listed, as sequenced in a study of blood T cell repertoires in COVID-19. TCRdb's table, derived via immunoSEQ multiplex PCR, lists solely in-frame clones and lacks some. This table has a few hundred thousand clones, 89% appearing once. Input material: peripheral blood. These receptors all come from a woman aged 55-75 years with acute or convalescent COVID-19.

This clone has only one observation. The chain is built from TRBV6-5 and TRBJ1-5; 11 positions match TRBD1. In germline, CDR1 is MNHEY, CDR2 SVGAGI. With 6 bases clipped from V and 7 bases from J, the junction kept 8 bases outside the gene matches. The CDR3 is 15 amino acids. CDR3 sequence reads: CASRVPGQGEQPQHF. The CDR3, as DNA: TGTGCCAGCAGGGTCCCGGGACAGGGGGAGCAGCCCCAGCATTTT.

V is TRBV27 and J is TRBJ1-2; D is uncertain. Between the trimmed V and J ends, which lost 3 bases and 8 bases, there was a span of 19 bases. Germline loops: CDR1 MNHEY, CDR2 SMNVEV (reference sequence). This CDR3 is built from 15 residues. CDR3 region: CASSFLSEPAKGYTF. The CDR3 nucleotides read TGTGCCAGCAGTTTCCTAAGCGAACCGGCCAAGGGCTACACCTTC.

The chain is built from TRBV6-5 and TRBJ1-2, with a possible D match to TRBD1 (6 bases). The CDR3 is 15 residues long. Trimming removed 6 bases at V and 3 bases at J, with 17 bases between. The V gene's germline CDR1 is MNHEY and CDR2 SVGAGI. CDR3 coding DNA: TGTGCCAGCAGACCTTACAGGGAAGGTGACTATGGCTACACCTTC. Residues: CASRPYREGDYGYTF.

The chain employs TRBV28 and TRBJ2-7; weak D call: TRBD2 (7 bases). Germline loops: CDR1 MDHEN, CDR2 SYDVKM. CDR3 size: 14 residues. The germline V and J ends were trimmed by 8 bases and 3 bases, with 17 bases remaining between them. This CDR3 reads CASEVGGPVYEQYF. The CDR3 bases are TGTGCCAGCGAAGTGGGGGGGCCAGTCTACGAGCAGTACTTC.

This clone was counted once. The rearrangement links TRBV4-3 to TRBJ2-7; TRBD2 aligns across 10 bases. CDR1 is LGHNA, CDR2 YSLEER, per germline. The length of the CDR3 is 15 residues. The ends lost 0 bases at V and 5 bases at J; junction bases unmatched: 4. This CDR3 is CASSQDLGLANEQYF. The DNA of the CDR3 is TGCGCCAGCAGCCAAGACCTGGGACTAGCGAACGAGCAGTACTTC.

The rearrangement joins TRBV2 to TRBJ2-7; D not certain. The CDR3 runs 11 residues. The germline V gene has CDR1 SNHLY and CDR2 FYNNEI. V gave up 5 bases and J gave up 2 bases, with 4 bases separating them. CDR3: CASSQTYEQYF. In DNA form, the CDR3 reads TGTGCCAGCAGTCAGACCTACGAGCAGTACTTC.

This rearrangement joins TRBV9 to TRBJ1-2; 9 bases are a match to TRBD1. The CDR3 spans 15 residues. Per germline, CDR1 SGDLS and CDR2 YYNGEE. J lost 3 bases, V lost 0 bases, and 3 bases had no gene match. CDR3 coding DNA: TGTGCCAGCAGCGTAGTTACAGGGGGCGACTATGGCTACACCTTC. Its protein product is CASSVVTGGDYGYTF.

This rearrangement joins TRBV5-5 to TRBJ1-6, with TRBD1 identical over 10 bases. V shed 4 bases, J shed 6 bases, and the junction held 10 bases outside the gene matches. The CDR3 runs 17 residues. Germline lookup yields CDR1 SGHKS and CDR2 YYEKEE (reference sequence). The CDR3 nucleotides read TGTGCCAGCAGCGTACGACAGGGGGCGGTTTCTAATTCACCCCTCCACTTT. It yields the protein CASSVRQGAVSNSPLHF.

The chain combines TRBV19 with TRBJ1-2, with a possible D match to TRBD1 (6 bases). The CDR3 is 12 residues long. In germline, CDR1 is LNHDA, CDR2 SQIVND (reference sequence). The V end was cut by 11 bases, the J end by 5 bases, with 15 bases between. This CDR3 is CASMDRLYGYTF. The CDR3 DNA sequence: TGTGCCTCAATGGACAGACTATATGGCTACACCTTC. Complete variable domain (other parts from reference TRBV19 and TRBJ1-2): DGGITQSPKYLFRKEGQNVTLSCEQNLNHDAMYWYRQDPGQGLRLIYYSQIVNDFQKGDIAEGYSVSREKKESFPLTVTSAQKNPTAFYLCASMDRLYGYTFGSGTRLTVV.

This clone has more than one count but fewer than ten. V gene TRBV9 combines with J gene TRBJ1-3; 10 bases match TRBD1. J gave up 2 bases and V 4 bases, and 3 bases lay outside the gene matches. Germline V CDR1 and CDR2: SGDLS, YYNGEE. The CDR3 runs 15 residues. The CDR3 here is CASSRQGAAGNTIYF. CDR3 DNA: TGTGCCAGCAGCCGACAGGGGGCGGCTGGAAACACCATATATTTT.

The chain is built from TRBV27 and TRBJ1-2; a possible D gene is TRBD1 (6 bases). CDR3 size: 15 residues. Germline loops: CDR1 MNHEY, CDR2 SMNVEV (reference sequence). V was cut by 0 bases and J by 2 bases, with 10 bases left in between. The CDR3 nucleotides read TGTGCCAGCAGTTTATCGTCCAGGGGCAACTATGGCTACACCTTC. This encodes CASSLSSRGNYGYTF.

The chain is built from TRBV19 and TRBJ2-2, with 11 positions matching TRBD2. V was clipped by 6 bases and J by 1 base; unmatched bases: 1. This CDR3 has 15 amino acids. Germline lookup yields CDR1 LNHDA and CDR2 SQIVND (reference sequence). The CDR3 is CASRGLAGNTGELFF. CDR3 nucleotide sequence: TGTGCCAGTAGAGGACTAGCGGGGAACACCGGGGAGCTGTTTTTT.

This sequence joins TRBV6-5 and TRBJ1-2, with TRBD1 identical over 10 bases. J was trimmed by 10 bases and V by 0 bases; bases with no gene match: 11. Per germline, CDR1 MNHEY and CDR2 SVGAGI. CDR3 length: 16 residues. The DNA for the CDR3 is TGTGCCAGCAGTTACTCCCTGACAGGGGGCGTTTGGCCCTACACCTTC. This sequence encodes CASSYSLTGGVWPYTF.